This T cell receptor beta chain was sequenced in a study of T cells after yellow fever vaccination. General study findings and limits: A minor fraction of clonotypes spanned both CD4 and CD8 compartments. Vaccine-responding clonotypes were almost all undetectable in sorted memory subsets on day 0. The secondary T-cell response peaked on day 5, not day 15, but was weaker. At around 95% for CD4 and 88% for CD8, most primary-vaccination clones showed up again after the booster.

The table lists this clonotype with many counts. TCRdb re-analysed the 5' RACE reads in MiXCR, keeping a single row per CDR3 protein. The table includes approximately 32,000 distinct CDR3 sequences, 6.6% detected once. This TCR derives from a man aged 18 to 30 who received the YFV17D yellow fever vaccine. The sequences come from PBMCs, either bulk or a sorted T-cell subset (CD4+, CD8+, memory, or dextramer-sorted; not recorded which), collected on the day of the first yellow fever vaccination.

For the CDR3, the DNA is TGCGCCAGCAGCCAAGAGCGTTTTGTGCCAACAGGGGGCACAGATACGCAGTATTTT. Translating it yields CASSQERFVPTGGTDTQYF. This rearrangement joins TRBV4-3 to TRBJ2-3; 7 bases agree with TRBD1. Germline values: CDR1 LGHNA, CDR2 YSLEER. The trim removed 0 bases at V and 1 base at J, leaving 13 bases unmatched. This CDR3 is built from 19 residues.